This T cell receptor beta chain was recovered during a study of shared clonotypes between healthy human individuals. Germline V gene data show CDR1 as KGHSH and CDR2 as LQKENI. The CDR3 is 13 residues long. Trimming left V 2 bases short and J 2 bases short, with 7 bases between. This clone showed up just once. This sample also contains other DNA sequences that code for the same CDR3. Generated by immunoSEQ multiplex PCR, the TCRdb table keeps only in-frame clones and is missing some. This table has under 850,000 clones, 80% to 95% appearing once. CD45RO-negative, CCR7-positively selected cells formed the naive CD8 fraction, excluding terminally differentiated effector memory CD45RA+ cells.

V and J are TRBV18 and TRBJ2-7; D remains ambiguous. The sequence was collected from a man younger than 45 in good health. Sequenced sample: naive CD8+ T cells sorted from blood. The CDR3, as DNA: TGTGCCAGCTCACCAAGGGATACCTACGAGCAGTACTTC. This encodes CASSPRDTYEQYF.